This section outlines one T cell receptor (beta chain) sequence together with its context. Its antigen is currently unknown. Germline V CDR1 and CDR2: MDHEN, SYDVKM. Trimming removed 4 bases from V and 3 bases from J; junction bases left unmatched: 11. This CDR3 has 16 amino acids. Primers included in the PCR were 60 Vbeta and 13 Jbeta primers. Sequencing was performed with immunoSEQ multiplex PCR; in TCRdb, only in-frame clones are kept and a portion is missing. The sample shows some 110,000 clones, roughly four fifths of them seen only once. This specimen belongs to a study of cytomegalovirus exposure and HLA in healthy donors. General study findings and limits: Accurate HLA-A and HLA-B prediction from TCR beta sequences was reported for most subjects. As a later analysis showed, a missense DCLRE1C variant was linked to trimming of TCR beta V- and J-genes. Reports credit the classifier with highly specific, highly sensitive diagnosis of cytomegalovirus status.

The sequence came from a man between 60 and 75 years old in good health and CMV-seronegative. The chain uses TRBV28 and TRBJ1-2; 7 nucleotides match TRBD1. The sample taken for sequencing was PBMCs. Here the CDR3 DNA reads TGTGCCAGCAGTTCCCCCACCCACGGGACAGACTATGGCTACACCTTC. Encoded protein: CASSSPTHGTDYGYTF.